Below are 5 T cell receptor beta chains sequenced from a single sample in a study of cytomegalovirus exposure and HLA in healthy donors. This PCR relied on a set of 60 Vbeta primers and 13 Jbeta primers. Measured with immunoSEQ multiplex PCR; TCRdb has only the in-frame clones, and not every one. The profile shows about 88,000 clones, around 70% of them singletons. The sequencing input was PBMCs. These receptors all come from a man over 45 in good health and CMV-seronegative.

The CDR3 region is CASSLDQGGPVGETQYF. In DNA, the CDR3 is TGTGCCAGCAGCTTAGATCAGGGAGGGCCGGTTGGAGAGACCCAGTACTTC. The gene calls are TRBV11-3 and TRBJ2-5, with 7 bases that match TRBD2. The V segment lost 0 bases and the J segment 4 bases; nucleotides outside the gene matches: 11. The CDR3 spans 17 residues. CDR1 and CDR2 from the germline V gene are SGHNT and YENEEA.

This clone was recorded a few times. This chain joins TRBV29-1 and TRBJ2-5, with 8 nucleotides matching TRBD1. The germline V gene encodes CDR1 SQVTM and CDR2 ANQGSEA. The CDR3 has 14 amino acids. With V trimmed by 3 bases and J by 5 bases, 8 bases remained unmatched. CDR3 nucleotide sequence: TGCAGCGTTGACTACGGACAGGGTGTGGAGACCCAGTACTTC. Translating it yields CSVDYGQGVETQYF.

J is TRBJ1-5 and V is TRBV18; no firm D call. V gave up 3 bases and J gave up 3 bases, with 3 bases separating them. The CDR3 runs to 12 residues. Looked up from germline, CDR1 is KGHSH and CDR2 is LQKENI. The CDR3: CASSPNNQPQHF. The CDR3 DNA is TGTGCCAGCTCACCCAACAATCAGCCCCAGCATTTT.

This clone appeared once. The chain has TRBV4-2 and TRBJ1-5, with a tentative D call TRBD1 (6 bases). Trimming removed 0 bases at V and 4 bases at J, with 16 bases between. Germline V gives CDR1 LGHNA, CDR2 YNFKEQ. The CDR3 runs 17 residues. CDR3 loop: CASSQDPLGAGNQPQHF. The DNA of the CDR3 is TGTGCCAGCAGCCAAGACCCTTTGGGGGCGGGTAATCAGCCCCAGCATTTT.

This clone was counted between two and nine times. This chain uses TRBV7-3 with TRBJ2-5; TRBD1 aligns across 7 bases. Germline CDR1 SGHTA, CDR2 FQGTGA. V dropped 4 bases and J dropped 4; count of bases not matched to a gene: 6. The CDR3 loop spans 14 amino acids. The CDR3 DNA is TGTGCCAGCAGCTACTCAACAGGGGTAGAGACCCAGTACTTC. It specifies CASSYSTGVETQYF.